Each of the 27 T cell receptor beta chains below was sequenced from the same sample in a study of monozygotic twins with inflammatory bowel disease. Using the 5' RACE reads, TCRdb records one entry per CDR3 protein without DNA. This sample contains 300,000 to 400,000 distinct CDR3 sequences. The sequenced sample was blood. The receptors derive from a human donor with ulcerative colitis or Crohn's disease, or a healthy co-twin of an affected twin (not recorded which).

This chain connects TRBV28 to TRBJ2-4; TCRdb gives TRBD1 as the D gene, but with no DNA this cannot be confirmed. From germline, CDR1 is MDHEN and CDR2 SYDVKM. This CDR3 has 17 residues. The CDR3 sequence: CASRLRTGLFGKNIQYF.

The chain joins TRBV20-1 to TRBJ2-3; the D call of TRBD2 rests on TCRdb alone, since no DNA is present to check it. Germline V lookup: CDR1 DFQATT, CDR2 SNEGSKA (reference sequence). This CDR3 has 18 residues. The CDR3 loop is CSAPDKLRLAGPQDTQYF.

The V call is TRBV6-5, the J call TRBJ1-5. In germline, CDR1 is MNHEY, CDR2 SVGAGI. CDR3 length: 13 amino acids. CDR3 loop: CASSYNSNQPQHF.

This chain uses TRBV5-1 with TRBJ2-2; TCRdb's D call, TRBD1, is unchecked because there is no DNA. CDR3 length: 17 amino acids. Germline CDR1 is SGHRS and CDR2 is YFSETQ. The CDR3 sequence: CASSLALTGGNTGELFF.

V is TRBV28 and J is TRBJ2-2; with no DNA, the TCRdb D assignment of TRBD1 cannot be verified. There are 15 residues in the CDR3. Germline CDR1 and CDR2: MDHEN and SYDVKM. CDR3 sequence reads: CASSWTGKNTGELFF.

The CDR3 sequence is CSARGERRANIQYF. V and J are TRBV20-1 and TRBJ2-4; TCRdb indicates TRBD2, and absent DNA this call remains unverified. The CDR3 length is 14 residues. In germline, CDR1 is DFQATT, CDR2 SNEGSKA (reference sequence).

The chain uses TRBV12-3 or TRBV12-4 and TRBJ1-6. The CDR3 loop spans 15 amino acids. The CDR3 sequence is CASSPGTAGNSPLHF.

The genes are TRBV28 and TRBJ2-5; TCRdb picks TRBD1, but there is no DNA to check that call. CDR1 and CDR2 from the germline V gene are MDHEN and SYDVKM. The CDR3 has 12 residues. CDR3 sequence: CASLDTQETQYF.

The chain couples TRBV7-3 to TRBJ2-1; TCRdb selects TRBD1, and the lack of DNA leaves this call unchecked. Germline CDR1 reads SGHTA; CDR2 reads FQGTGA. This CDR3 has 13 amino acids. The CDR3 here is CASSLQGYNEQFF.

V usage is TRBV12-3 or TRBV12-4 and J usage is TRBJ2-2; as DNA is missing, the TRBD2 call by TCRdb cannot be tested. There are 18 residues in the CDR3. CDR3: CASSPGLAGRANTGELFF.

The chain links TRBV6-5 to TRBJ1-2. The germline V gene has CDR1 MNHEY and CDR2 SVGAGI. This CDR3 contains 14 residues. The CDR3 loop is CASSSGGVSYGYTF.

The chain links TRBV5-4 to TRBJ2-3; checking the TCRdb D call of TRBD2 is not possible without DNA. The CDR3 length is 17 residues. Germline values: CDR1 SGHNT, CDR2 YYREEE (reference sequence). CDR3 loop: CASSHPLAGGSTDTQYF.

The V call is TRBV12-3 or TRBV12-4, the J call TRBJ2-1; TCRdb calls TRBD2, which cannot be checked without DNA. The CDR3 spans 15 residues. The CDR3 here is CASRTSGLSGNEQFF.

This chain's CDR3 is CASSDFLPGQQFF. The V gene is TRBV25-1, the J gene TRBJ2-1; TCRdb lists TRBD1, though no DNA is available to test this call. Germline V lookup: CDR1 MGHDK, CDR2 SYGVNS. This CDR3 region has 13 residues.

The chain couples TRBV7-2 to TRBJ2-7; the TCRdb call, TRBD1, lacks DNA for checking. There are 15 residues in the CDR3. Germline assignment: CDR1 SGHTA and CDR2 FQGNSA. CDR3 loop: CASSLGSGASYEQYF. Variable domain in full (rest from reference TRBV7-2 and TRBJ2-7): GAGVSQSPSNKVTEKGKDVELRCDPISGHTALYWYRQSLGQGLEFLIYFQGNSAPDKSGLPSDRFSAERTGGSVSTLTIQRTQQEDSAVYLCASSLGSGASYEQYFGPGTRLTVT.

The CDR3 reads CATSDSESRVYGYTF. The rearrangement links TRBV24-1 to TRBJ1-2. This CDR3 has 15 residues. Looked up from germline, CDR1 is KGHDR and CDR2 is SFDVKD.

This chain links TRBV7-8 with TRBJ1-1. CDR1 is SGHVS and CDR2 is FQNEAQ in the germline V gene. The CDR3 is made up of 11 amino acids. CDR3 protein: CASSLMGEAFF.

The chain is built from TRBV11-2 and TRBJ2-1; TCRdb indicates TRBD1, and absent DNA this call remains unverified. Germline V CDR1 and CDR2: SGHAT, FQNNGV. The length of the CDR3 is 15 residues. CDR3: CASSLDPGFSTLQFF.

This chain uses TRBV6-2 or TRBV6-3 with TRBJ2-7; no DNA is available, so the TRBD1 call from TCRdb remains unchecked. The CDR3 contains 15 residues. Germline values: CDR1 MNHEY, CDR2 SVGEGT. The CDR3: CASSYGSGDFYEQYF.

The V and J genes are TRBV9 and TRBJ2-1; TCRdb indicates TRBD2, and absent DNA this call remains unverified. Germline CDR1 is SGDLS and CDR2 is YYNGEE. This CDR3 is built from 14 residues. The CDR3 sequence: CASSPTSVGNEQFF.

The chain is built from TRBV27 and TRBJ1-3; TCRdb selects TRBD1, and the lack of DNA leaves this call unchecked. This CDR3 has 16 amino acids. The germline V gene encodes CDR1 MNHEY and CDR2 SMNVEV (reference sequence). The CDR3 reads CASSPGPQVPGNTIYF.

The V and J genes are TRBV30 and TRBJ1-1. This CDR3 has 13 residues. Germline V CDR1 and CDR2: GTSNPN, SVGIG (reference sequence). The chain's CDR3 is CAWSVRYNTEAFF.

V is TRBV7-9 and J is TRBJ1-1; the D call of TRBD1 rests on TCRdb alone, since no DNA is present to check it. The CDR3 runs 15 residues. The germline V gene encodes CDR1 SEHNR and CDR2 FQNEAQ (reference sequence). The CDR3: CASSLATDRNTEAFF.

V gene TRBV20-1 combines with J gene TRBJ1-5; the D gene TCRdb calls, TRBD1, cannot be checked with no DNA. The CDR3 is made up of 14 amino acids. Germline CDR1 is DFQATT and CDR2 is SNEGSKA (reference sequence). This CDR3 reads CSALGQGQNQPQHF.

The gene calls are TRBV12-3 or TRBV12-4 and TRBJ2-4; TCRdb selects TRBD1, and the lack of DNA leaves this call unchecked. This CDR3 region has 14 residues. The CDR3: CASLDSLAKNIQYF.

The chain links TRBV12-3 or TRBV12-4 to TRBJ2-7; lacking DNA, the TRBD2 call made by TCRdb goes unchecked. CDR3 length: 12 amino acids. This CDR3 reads CASSLRGIEQYF.

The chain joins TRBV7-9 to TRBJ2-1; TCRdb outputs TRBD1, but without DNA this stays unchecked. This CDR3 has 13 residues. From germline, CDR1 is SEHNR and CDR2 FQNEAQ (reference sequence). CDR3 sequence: CASSAEGGPLPFF.